A single sample gave rise to the 14 T cell receptor beta chains below, sequenced in a study of cytomegalovirus exposure and HLA in healthy donors. Profiling relied on immunoSEQ multiplex PCR, and the TCRdb table lists in-frame clones only, not all of them. The profile covers fewer than 250,000 clones, with around nine tenths appearing a single time and about 2.5% taken by the ten largest. The sequencing input was PBMCs. These TCRs come from a man aged 18 to 30 in good health and CMV-seronegative.

V usage is TRBV19 and J usage is TRBJ2-7, with 7 bases that match TRBD1. The CDR3 is made up of 13 amino acids. The germline CDR1 and CDR2 sequences are LNHDA and SQIVND (reference sequence). Trimming removed 5 bases from V and 3 bases from J; junction bases left unmatched: 4. CDR3 in amino acids: CASSRGTDYEQYF. The CDR3 DNA is TGTGCCAGTAGTCGAGGGACAGACTACGAGCAGTACTTC.

This clone was found a few times. The chain links TRBV19 to TRBJ2-7; possible D gene TRBD2, 6 bases. There are 13 residues in the CDR3. CDR1 and CDR2 from the germline V gene are LNHDA and SQIVND (reference sequence). The germline V and J ends were trimmed by 3 bases and 3 bases, with 9 bases remaining between them. The CDR3: CASSMSGDYEQYF. The DNA for the CDR3 is TGTGCCAGTAGTATGTCGGGGGACTACGAGCAGTACTTC.

This clone has more than one count but fewer than ten. The CDR3 is CASSLTSGNNEQFF. In DNA form, the CDR3 reads TGTGCCAGCAGCTTGACTAGCGGGAACAATGAGCAGTTCTTC. The rearrangement joins TRBV7-3 to TRBJ2-1, with 11 bases that match TRBD2. Per germline, CDR1 SGHTA and CDR2 FQGTGA. With 3 bases clipped from V and 5 bases from J, the junction kept 0 bases outside the gene matches. The CDR3 sequence is 14 residues long.

This chain joins TRBV7-2 and TRBJ2-1; tentative D call: TRBD2 (5 bases). The CDR3 has 15 residues. CDR1 SGHTA and CDR2 FQGNSA come from the germline V gene. Trimming removed 6 bases at V and 9 bases at J, with 21 bases between. The CDR3 sequence is CASRGREVLATEQFF. The DNA for the CDR3 is TGTGCCAGCAGAGGAAGAGAGGTTCTAGCCACTGAGCAGTTCTTC.

The chain is built from TRBV4-1 and TRBJ2-7; 11 bases fit TRBD2. V was clipped by 4 bases and J by 6 bases; unmatched bases: 5. This CDR3 is built from 14 residues. Germline V gives CDR1 MGHRA, CDR2 YSYEKL. CDR3 nucleotides: TGCGCCAGCAGCCTTCTAGCGGGAGGTCGCGAGCAGTACTTC. Translated, it gives CASSLLAGGREQYF.

This rearrangement joins TRBV4-3 to TRBJ1-5; D is undetermined. CDR1 and CDR2 from the germline V gene are LGHNA and YSLEER. V gave up 0 bases and J gave up 6 bases, with 15 bases separating them. The CDR3 is made up of 16 amino acids. The CDR3 DNA reads TGCGCCAGCAGCCAAGAATTGCAGGTCACCAGTCAGCCCCAGCATTTT. Translated, it gives CASSQELQVTSQPQHF.

J is TRBJ1-6 and V is TRBV11-3; possible D gene TRBD1, 6 bases. V was shortened by 5 bases and J by 8 bases, with 16 bases between the two germline ends. Germline lookup yields CDR1 SGHNT and CDR2 YENEEA. The CDR3 spans 15 residues. The CDR3, as DNA: TGTGCCAGCAGCCTTGTGGGGGCCGGGGATTCACCCCTCCACTTT. It codes for CASSLVGAGDSPLHF.

The gene calls are TRBV15 and TRBJ2-1; 10 bases match TRBD1. Germline lookup yields CDR1 LNHNV and CDR2 YYDKDF (reference sequence). The J segment lost 2 bases and the V segment lost 0 bases, leaving 4 bases of the junction unmatched. The CDR3 loop spans 17 amino acids. CDR3 residues: CATSRDFGTGAYNEQFF. The CDR3 DNA follows: TGTGCCACCAGCAGAGATTTCGGGACAGGGGCCTACAATGAGCAGTTCTTC.

This chain links TRBV7-8 with TRBJ2-2; weak D call: TRBD1 (5 bases). Trimming left V 5 bases short and J 6 bases short, with 10 bases between. The CDR3 is 13 residues long. CDR1 SGHVS and CDR2 FQNEAQ come from the germline V gene. The CDR3 bases are TGTGCCAGCAGCGGCAGGGCTCCCGGGGAGCTGTTTTTT. Translated: CASSGRAPGELFF.

J is TRBJ2-5 and V is TRBV5-1; no definite D call. V was trimmed by 0 bases and J by 7 bases, leaving 10 bases between them. The CDR3 loop spans 13 amino acids. CDR1 SGHRS and CDR2 YFSETQ come from the germline V gene. CDR3 coding DNA: TGCGCCAGCAGCTTGGCCGAGCCAGGGACCCAGTACTTC. It is translated as CASSLAEPGTQYF.

This chain links TRBV11-3 with TRBJ2-5; 10 nucleotides align to TRBD2. The ends lost 6 bases at V and 1 base at J; junction bases unmatched: 5. Germline CDR1 reads SGHNT; CDR2 reads YENEEA. CDR3 length equals 15 residues. The CDR3 protein is CASSVASGSQETQYF. The DNA for the CDR3 is TGTGCCAGCAGTGTGGCTAGCGGGAGCCAAGAGACCCAGTACTTC. Full variable domain (rest looked up from reference TRBV11-3 and TRBJ2-5): EAGVVQSPRYKIIEKKQPVAFWCNPISGHNTLYWYLQNLGQGPELLIRYENEEAVDDSQLPKDRFSAERLKGVDSTLKIQPAELGDSAVYLCASSVASGSQETQYFGPGTRLLVL.

The V call is TRBV10-3, the J call TRBJ2-3; maybe TRBD2 (5 bases). V was shortened by 3 bases and J by 6 bases, with 7 bases between the two germline ends. In germline, CDR1 is ENHRY, CDR2 SYGVKD. The CDR3 runs to 12 residues. CDR3 nucleotides: TGTGCCATCAGTGACCTAGCCGATACGCAGTATTTT. It encodes CAISDLADTQYF.

The J gene is TRBJ2-1, the V gene TRBV7-9, with 12 bases matching TRBD2. The CDR3 loop spans 15 amino acids. V shed 7 bases and J 4 bases; nucleotides not matched to a gene: 5. CDR1 is SEHNR and CDR2 is FQNEAQ in the germline V gene (reference sequence). CDR3 in DNA: TGTGCCAGCATCGGGACTAGCGGGCCTTACAATGAGCAGTTCTTC. Its translation: CASIGTSGPYNEQFF.

This clone came up once. The chain recombines TRBV6-5 with TRBJ2-7; D remains unclear. Looked up from germline, CDR1 is MNHEY and CDR2 is SVGAGI. This CDR3 is built from 15 residues. V was cut by 0 bases and J by 2 bases, with 11 bases left in between. The CDR3 sequence is CASSYSSGSTYEQYF. The CDR3 DNA reads as TGTGCCAGCAGTTACTCTTCAGGATCGACCTACGAGCAGTACTTC.